The T cell receptor (beta chain) described here comes from a study of OX40 agonist ivuxolimab in advanced cancers. Study-level background: Partial responses were achieved by three patients, of whom one had hepatocellular carcinoma and two had cutaneous melanoma. Whole-study findings and limits: More expanded clones were seen, on average, in CD8+ T cells than in CD4+. The investigators did not determine what antigen specificity the expanded peripheral T cells had.

Libraries were prepared by immunoSEQ multiplex PCR; TCRdb keeps only in-frame clonotypes and omits some of them. The sample carries 55,000 to 85,000 clones, about nine tenths recorded once. About this clone itself: Its specificity is unknown.

Germline CDR1 reads MNHEY; CDR2 reads SVGAGI. The CDR3 is made up of 15 amino acids. The clonotype comes from an adult with an advanced solid tumor such as melanoma, head and neck, liver or kidney cancer. The sample in question was CD4+ or CD8+ T cells sorted from blood, obtained in a trial of the OX40 agonist ivuxolimab. The chain recombines TRBV6-5 with TRBJ2-5; 9 bases are shared with TRBD1. The DNA end lines up better with TRBJ2-7; the J call may be wrong. In DNA form, the CDR3 reads TGTGCCAGCAGTTACGCGGGACAGGGTTCCTACGAGCAGTACTTC. It encodes CASSYAGQGSYEQYF.